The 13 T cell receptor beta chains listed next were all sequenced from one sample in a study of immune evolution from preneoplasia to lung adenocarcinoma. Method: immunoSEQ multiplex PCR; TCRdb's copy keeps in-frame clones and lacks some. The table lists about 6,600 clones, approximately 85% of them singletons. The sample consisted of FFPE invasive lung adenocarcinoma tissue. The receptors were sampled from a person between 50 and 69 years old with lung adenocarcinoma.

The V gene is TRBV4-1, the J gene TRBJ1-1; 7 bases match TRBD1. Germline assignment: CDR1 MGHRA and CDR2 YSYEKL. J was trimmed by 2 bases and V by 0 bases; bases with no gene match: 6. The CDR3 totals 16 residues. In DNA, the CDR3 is TGCGCCAGCAGCCAAGATCAGGGGGTTATAAACACTGAAGCTTTCTTT. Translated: CASSQDQGVINTEAFF.

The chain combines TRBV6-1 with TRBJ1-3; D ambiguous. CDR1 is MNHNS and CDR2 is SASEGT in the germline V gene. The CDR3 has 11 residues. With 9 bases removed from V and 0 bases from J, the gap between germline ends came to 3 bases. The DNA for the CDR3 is TGTGCCAGTCCCTCTGGAAACACCATATATTTT. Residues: CASPSGNTIYF.

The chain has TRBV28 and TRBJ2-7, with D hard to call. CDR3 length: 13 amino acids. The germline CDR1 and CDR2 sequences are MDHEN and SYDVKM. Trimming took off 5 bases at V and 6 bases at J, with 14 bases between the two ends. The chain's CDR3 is CASSIGRVGEQYF. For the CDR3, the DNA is TGTGCCAGCAGTATCGGACGGGTAGGCGAGCAGTACTTC.

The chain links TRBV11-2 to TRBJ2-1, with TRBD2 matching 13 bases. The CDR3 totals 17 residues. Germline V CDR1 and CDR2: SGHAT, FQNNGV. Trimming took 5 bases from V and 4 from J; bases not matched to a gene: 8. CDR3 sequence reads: CASSGGLAGEGYNEQFF. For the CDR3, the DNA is TGTGCCAGCAGCGGCGGACTAGCGGGAGAGGGGTACAATGAGCAGTTCTTC. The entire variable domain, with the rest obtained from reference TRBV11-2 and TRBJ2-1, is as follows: EAGVAQSPRYKIIEKRQSVAFWCNPISGHATLYWYQQILGQGPKLLIQFQNNGVVDDSQLPKDRFSAERLKGVDSTLKIQPAKLEDSAVYLCASSGGLAGEGYNEQFFGPGTRLTVL.

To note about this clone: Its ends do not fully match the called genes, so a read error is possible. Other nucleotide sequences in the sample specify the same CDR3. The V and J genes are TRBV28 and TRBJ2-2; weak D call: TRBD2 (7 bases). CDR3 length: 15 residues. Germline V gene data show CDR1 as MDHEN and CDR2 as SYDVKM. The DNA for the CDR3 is TGTGCCAGCAGTTATGGGGGGGCGGACACCGGGGAGTTGTTTTTT. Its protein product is CASSYGGADTGELFF.

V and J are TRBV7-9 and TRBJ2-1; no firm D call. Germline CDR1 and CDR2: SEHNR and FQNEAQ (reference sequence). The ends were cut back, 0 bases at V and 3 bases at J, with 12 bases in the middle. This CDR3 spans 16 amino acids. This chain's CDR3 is CASSLAPDGYYNEQFF. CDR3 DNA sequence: TGTGCCAGCAGCTTAGCGCCCGACGGCTACTACAATGAGCAGTTCTTC.

CDR3 bases: TGTGCCAGCAGCTTAGTGGGAGTCGAGCAGTACTTC. Residues: CASSLVGVEQYF. The V call is TRBV11-2, the J call TRBJ2-7; D might be TRBD2 (5 bases). The CDR3 consists of 12 residues. The V and J ends lost 1 base and 6 bases respectively, with 7 bases between them. Germline values: CDR1 SGHAT, CDR2 FQNNGV.

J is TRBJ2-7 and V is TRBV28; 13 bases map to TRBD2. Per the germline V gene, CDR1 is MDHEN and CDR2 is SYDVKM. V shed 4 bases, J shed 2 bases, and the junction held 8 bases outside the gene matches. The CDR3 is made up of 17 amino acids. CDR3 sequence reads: CASSSPAGTSGTYEQYF. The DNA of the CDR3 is TGTGCCAGCAGTTCGCCGGCCGGGACTAGCGGGACCTACGAGCAGTACTTC.

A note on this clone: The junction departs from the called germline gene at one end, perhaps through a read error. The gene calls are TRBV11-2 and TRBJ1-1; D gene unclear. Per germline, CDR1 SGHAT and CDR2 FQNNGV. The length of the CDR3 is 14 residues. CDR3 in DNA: TGTGCCAGCAGTCGTGGACGGCAGAACACTAAAGCTTTCTTT. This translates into CASSRGRQNTKAFF. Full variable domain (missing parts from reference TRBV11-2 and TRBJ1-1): EAGVAQSPRYKIIEKRQSVAFWCNPISGHATLYWYQQILGQGPKLLIQFQNNGVVDDSQLPKDRFSAERLKGVDSTLKIQPAKLEDSAVYLCASSRGRQNTKAFFGQGTRLTVV.

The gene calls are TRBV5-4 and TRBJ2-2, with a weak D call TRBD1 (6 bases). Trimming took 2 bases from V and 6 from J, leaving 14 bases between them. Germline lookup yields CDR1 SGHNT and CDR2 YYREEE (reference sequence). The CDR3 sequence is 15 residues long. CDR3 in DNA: TGTGCCAGCAGCTTATCAGGGGCCCGGGCCGGGGAGCTGTTTTTT. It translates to CASSLSGARAGELFF.

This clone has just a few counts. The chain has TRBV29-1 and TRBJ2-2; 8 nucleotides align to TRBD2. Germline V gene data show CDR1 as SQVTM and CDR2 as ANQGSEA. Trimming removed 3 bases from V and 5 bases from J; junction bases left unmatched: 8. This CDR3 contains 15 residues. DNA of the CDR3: TGCAGCGTTGACTTTTCGGGAGGGGTAACCGGGGAGCTGTTTTTT. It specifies CSVDFSGGVTGELFF.

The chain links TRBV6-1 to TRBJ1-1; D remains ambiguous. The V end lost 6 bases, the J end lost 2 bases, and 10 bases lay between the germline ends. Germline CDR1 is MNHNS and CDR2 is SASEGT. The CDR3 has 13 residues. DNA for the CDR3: TGTGCCAGCAGATGGACGGACAACACTGAAGCTTTCTTT. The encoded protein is CASRWTDNTEAFF.

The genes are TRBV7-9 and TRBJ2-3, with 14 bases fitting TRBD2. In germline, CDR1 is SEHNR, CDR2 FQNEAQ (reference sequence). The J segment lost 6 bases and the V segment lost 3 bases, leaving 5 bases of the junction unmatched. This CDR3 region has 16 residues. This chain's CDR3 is CASSLGLAGVGDTQYF. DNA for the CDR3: TGTGCCAGCAGCTTGGGACTAGCGGGAGTTGGGGATACGCAGTATTTT.